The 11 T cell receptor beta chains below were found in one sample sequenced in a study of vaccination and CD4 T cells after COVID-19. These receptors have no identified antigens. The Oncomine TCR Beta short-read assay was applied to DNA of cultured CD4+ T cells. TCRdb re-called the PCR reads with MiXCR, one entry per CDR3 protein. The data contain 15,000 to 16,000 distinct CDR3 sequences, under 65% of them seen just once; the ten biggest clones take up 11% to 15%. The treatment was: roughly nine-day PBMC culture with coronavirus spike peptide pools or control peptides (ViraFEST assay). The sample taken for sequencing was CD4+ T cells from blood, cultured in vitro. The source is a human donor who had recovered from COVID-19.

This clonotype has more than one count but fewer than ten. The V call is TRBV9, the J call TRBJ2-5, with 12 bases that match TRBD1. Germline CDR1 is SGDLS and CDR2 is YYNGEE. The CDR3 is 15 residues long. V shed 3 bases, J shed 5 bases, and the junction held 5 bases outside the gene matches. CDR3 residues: CASSGGTGGHETQYF. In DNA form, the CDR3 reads TGTGCCAGCAGCGGGGGGACAGGGGGCCACGAGACCCAGTACTTC.

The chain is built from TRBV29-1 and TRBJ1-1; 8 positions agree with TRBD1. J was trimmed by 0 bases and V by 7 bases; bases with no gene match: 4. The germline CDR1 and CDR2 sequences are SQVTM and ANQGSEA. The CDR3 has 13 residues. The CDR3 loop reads CSGTGSMNTEAFF. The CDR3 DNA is TGCAGCGGGACAGGGAGCATGAACACTGAAGCTTTCTTT.

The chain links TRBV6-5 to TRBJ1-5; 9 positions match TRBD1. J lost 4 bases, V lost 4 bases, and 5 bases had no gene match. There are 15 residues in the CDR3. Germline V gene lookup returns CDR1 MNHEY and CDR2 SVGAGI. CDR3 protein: CASSLGQGRNQPQHF. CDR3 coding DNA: TGTGCCAGCAGTTTGGGACAGGGCCGGAATCAGCCCCAGCATTTT.

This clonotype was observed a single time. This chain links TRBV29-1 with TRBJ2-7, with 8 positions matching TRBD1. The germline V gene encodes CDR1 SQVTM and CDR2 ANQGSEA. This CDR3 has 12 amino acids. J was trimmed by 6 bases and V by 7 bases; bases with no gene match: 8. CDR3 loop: CSAEGQASEQYF. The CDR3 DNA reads TGCAGCGCCGAGGGACAGGCCTCCGAGCAGTACTTC.

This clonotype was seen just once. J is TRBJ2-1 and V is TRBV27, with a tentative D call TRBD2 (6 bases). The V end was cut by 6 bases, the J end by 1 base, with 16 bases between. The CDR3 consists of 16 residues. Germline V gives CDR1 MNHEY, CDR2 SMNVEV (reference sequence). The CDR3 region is CASRLSGGSSYNEQFF. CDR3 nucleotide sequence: TGTGCCAGCAGACTTTCCGGGGGAAGTTCCTACAATGAGCAGTTCTTC.

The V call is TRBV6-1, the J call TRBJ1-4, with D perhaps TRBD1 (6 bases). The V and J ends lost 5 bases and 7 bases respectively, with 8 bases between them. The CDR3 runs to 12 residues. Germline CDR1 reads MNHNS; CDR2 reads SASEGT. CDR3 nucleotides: TGTGCCAGCAGTAGGGGGGGTGAAAAACTGTTTTTT. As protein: CASSRGGEKLFF.

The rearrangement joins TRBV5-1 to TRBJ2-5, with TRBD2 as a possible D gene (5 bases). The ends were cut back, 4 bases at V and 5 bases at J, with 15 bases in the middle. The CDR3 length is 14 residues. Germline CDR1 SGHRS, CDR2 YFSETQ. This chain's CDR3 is CASSPLTGGETQYF. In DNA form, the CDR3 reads TGCGCCAGCAGCCCTCTGACCGGCGGGGAGACCCAGTACTTC.

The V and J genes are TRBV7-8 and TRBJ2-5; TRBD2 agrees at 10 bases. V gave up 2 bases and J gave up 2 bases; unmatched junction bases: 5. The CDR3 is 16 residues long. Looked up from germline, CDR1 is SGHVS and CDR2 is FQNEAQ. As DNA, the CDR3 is TGTGCCAGCAGCTTAATACCTAGCGGGGGACAAGAGACCCAGTACTTC. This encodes CASSLIPSGGQETQYF.

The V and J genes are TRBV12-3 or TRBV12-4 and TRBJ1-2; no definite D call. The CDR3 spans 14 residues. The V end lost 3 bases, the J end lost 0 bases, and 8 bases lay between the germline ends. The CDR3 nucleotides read TGTGCCAGCAGTTTTCGAGTAACTAACTATGGCTACACCTTC. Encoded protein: CASSFRVTNYGYTF.

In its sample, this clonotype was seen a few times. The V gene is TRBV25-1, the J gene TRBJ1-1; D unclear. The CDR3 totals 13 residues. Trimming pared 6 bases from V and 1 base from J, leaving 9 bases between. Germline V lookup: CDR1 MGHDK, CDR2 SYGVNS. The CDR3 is CASRGYKNTEAFF. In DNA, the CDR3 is TGTGCCAGCAGGGGGTACAAGAACACTGAAGCTTTCTTT.

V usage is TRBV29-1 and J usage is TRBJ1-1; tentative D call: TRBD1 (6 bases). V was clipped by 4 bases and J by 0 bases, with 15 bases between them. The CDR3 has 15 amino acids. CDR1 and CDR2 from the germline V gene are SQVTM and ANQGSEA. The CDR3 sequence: CSVVEVTGMNTEAFF. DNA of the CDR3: TGCAGCGTTGTCGAGGTAACAGGGATGAACACTGAAGCTTTCTTT.